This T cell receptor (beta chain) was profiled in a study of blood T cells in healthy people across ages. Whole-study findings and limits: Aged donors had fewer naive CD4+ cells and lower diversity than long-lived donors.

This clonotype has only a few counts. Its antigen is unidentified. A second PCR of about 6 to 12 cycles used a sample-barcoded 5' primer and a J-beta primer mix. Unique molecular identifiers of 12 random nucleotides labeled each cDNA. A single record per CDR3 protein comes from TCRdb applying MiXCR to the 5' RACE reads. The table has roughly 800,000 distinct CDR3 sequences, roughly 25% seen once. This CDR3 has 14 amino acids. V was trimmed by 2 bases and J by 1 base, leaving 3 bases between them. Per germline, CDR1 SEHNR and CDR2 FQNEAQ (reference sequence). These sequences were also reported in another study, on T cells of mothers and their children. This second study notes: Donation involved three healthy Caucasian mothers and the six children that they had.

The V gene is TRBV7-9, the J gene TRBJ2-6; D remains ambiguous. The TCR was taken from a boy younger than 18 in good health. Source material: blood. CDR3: CASSLPSGANVLTF. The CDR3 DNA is TGTGCCAGCAGCTTACCATCTGGGGCCAACGTCCTGACTTTC.